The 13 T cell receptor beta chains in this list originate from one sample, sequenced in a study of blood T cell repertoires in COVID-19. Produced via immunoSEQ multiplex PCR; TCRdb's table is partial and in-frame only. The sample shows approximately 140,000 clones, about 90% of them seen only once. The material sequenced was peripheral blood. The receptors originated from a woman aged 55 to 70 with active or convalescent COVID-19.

The CDR3 DNA is TGCGCCCGAAGGGGGGGGATAGCCGGTACCCGGAGCACAGATACGCAGTATTTT. This sequence encodes CARRGGIAGTRSTDTQYF. The chain combines TRBV4-3 with TRBJ2-3; D is perhaps TRBD2 (7 bases). Germline V gene sequence: CDR1 LGHNA, CDR2 YSLEER. Trimming took 11 bases from V and 0 from J, leaving 27 bases between them. CDR3 size: 18 residues.

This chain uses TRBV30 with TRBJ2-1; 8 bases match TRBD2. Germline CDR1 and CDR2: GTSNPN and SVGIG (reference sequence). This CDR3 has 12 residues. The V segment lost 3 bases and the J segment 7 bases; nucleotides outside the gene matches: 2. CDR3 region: CAWSPGGNEQFF. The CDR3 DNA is TGTGCCTGGAGCCCGGGGGGGAATGAGCAGTTCTTC.

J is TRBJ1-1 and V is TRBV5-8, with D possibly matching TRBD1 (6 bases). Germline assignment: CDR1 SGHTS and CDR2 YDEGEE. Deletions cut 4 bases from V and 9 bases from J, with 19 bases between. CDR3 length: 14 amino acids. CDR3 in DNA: TGTGCCAGCAGCCTCACAGGGCTGAGTTTGAAAGCTTTCTTT. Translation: CASSLTGLSLKAFF.

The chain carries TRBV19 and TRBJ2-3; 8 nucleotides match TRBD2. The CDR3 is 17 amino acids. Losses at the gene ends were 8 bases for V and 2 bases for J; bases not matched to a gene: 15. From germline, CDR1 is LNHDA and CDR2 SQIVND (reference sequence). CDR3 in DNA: TGTGCCAGTCCCCTGAGCGTTAGCGGGGCTTCCACAGATACGCAGTATTTT. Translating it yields CASPLSVSGASTDTQYF.

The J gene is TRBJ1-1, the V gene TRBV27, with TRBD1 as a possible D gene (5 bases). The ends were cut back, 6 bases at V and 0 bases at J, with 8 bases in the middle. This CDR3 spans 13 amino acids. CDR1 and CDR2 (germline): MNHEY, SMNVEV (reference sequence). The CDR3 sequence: CASRGGMNTEAFF. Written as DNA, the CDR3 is TGTGCCAGCAGGGGGGGGATGAACACTGAAGCTTTCTTT.

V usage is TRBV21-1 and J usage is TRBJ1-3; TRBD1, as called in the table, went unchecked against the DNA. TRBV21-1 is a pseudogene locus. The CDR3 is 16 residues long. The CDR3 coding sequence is TGTGCCAGCAGCATGAGACAGGGGGCGTGTGGAAACACCATATATTTT. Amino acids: CASSMRQGACGNTIYF.

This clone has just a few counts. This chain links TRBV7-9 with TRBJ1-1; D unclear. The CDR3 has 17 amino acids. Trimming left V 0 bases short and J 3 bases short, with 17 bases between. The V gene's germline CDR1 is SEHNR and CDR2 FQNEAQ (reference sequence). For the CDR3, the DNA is TGTGCCAGCAGCTTAGCAACCGGGGTCGGGTCCGACACTGAAGCTTTCTTT. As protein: CASSLATGVGSDTEAFF.

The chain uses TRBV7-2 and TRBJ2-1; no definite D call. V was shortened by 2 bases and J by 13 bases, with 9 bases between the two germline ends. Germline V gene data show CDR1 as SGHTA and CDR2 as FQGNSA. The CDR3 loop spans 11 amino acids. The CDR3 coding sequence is TGTGCCAGCAGCTTAACGCAGGTTCAGTTCTTC. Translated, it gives CASSLTQVQFF.

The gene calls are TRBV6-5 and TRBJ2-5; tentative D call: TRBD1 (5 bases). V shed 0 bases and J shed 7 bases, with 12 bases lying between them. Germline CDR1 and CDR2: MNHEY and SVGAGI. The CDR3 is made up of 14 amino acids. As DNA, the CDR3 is TGTGCCAGCAGTTACTCAAGGCAGGGTAGGACCCAGTACTTC. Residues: CASSYSRQGRTQYF.

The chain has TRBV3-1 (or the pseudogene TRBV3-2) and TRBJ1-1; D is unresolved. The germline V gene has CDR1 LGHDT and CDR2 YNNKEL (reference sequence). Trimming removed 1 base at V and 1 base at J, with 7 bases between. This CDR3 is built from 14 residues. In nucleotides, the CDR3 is TGTGCCAGCAGCCAAGTGGCGGGGAACACTGAAGCTTTCTTT. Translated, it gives CASSQVAGNTEAFF.

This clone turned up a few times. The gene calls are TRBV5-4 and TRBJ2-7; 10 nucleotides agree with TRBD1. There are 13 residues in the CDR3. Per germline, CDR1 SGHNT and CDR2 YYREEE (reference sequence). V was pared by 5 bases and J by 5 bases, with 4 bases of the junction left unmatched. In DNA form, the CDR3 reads TGTGCCAGCAGTGGACAGGGGGAGGACGAGCAGTACTTC. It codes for CASSGQGEDEQYF.

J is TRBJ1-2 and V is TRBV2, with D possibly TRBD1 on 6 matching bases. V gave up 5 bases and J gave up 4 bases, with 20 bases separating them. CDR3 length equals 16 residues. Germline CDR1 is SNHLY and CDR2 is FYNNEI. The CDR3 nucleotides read TGTGCCAGCAGTATATGGACAGTTAGAAGTGGCTATGGCTACACCTTC. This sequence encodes CASSIWTVRSGYGYTF.

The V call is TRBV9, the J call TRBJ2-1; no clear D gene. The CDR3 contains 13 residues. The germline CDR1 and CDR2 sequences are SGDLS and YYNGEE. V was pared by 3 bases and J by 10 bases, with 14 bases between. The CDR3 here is CASSGVSTGEQFF. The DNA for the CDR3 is TGTGCCAGCAGCGGTGTCTCGACTGGAGAGCAGTTCTTC.